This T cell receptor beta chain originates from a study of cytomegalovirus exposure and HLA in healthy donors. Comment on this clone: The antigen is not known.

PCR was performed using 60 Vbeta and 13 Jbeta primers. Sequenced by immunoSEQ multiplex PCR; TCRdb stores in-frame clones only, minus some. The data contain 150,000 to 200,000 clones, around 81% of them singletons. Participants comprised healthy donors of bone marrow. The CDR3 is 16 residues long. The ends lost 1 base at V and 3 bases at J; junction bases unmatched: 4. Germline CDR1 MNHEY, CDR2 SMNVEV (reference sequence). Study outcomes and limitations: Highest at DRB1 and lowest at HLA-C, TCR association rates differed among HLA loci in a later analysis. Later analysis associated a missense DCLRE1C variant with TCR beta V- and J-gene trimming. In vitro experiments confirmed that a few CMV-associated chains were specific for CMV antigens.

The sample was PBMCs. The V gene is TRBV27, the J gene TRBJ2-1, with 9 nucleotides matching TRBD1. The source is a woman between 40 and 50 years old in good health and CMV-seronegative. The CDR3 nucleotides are TGTGCCAGCAGTTTATGGGACAGGGTGGGCTACAATGAGCAGTTCTTC. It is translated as CASSLWDRVGYNEQFF.